The text below deals with one T cell receptor beta chain. Measured with immunoSEQ multiplex PCR; TCRdb has only the in-frame clones, and not every one. The sample carries about 96,000 clones, about 93% recorded once. V lost 9 bases to trimming and J lost 3 bases, with 13 bases between them. Germline assignment: CDR1 SGDLS and CDR2 YYNGEE. CDR3 length: 13 residues. The sample originates from a study of PD-1 blockade in classical Hodgkin lymphoma. Time point of the sample: cycle 4 day 1 (C4D1), after less than seven weeks of nivolumab. After autologous stem cell transplantation all patients relapsed, and prior brentuximab vedotin exposure differed between cohorts.

The chain carries TRBV9 and TRBJ1-5, with D uncertain. This material consisted of peripheral blood mononuclear cells (PBMCs), taken before the fourth cycle of nivolumab. The TCR comes from a human donor with classical Hodgkin lymphoma. The CDR3 DNA is TGTGCCACTTTCTGGGGAGACAATCAGCCCCAGCATTTT. It specifies CATFWGDNQPQHF.